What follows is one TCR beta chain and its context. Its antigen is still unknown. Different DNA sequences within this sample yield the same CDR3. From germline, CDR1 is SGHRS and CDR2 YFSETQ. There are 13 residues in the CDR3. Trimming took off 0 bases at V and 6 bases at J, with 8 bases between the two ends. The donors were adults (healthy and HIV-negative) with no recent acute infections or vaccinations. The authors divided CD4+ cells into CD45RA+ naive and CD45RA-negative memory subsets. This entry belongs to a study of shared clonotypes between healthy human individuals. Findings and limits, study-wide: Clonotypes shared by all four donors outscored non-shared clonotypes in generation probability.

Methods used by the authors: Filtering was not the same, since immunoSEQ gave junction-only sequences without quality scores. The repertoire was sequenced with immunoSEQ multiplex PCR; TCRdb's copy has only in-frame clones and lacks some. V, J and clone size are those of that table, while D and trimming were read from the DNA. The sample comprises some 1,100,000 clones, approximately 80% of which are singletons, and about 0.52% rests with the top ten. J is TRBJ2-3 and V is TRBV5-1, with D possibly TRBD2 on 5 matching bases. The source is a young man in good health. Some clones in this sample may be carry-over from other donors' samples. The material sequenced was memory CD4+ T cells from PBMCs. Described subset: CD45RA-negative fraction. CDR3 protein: CASSLVGEDTQYF. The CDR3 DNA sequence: TGCGCCAGCAGCTTGGTTGGGGAGGATACGCAGTATTTT.